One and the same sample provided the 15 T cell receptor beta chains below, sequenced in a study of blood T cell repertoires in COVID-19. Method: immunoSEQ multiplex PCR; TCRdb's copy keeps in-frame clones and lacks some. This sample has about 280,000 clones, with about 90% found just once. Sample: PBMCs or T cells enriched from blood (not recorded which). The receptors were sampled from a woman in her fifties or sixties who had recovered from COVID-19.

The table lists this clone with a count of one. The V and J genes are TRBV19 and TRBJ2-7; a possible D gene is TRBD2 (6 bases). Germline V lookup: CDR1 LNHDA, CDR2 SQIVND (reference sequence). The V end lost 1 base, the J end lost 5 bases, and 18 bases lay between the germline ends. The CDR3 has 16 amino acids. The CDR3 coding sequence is TGTGCCAGTAGTATAGGAACCGGGACGGGGGTTCACGAGCAGTACTTC. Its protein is CASSIGTGTGVHEQYF.

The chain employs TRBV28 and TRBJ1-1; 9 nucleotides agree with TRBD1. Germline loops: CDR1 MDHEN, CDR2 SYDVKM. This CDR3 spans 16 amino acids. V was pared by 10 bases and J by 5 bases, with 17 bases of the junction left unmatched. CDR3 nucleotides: TGTGCCACCAACACGAACCCACAGGGGGCGAAGACTGAAGCTTTCTTT. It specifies CATNTNPQGAKTEAFF.

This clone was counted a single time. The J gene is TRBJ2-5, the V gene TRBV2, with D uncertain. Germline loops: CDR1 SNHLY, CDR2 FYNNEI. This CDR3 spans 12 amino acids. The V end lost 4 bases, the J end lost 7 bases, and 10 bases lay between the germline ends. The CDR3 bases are TGTGCCAGCAGTGTTTACCCCGGGACCCAGTACTTC. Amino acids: CASSVYPGTQYF.

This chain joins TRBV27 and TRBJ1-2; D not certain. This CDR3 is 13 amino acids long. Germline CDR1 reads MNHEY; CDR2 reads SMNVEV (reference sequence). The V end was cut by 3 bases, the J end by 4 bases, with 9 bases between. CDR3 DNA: TGTGCCAGCAGTTTTGGTCCAGTCTATGGCTACACCTTC. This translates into CASSFGPVYGYTF.

CDR3 residues: CASSPGGTGTYGYTF. As DNA, the CDR3 is TGCGCCAGCAGCCCGGGAGGGACAGGGACCTATGGCTACACCTTC. The V call is TRBV5-1, the J call TRBJ1-2, with 9 bases fitting TRBD1. Germline-derived CDR1 and CDR2 are SGHRS and YFSETQ. The CDR3 length is 15 residues. With 4 bases clipped from V and 4 bases from J, the junction kept 8 bases outside the gene matches.

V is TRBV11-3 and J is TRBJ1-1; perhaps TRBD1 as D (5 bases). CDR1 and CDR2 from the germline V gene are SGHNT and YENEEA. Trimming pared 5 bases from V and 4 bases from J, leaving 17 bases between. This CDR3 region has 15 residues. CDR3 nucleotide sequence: TGTGCCAGCAGCGAGAGCCGCACAGGTGGCACTGAAGCTTTCTTT. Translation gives CASSESRTGGTEAFF.

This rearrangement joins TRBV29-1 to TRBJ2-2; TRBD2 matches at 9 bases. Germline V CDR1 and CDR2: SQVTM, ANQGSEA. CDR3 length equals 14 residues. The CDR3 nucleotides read TGCACCGTGGTAACGCGGGGGGGCACCGGGGAGCTGTTTTTT. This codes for CTVVTRGGTGELFF.

Written as DNA, the CDR3 is TGTGCCAGCAGGCCGGACTGGCTAGGGCCCCAGCATTTT. Protein product: CASRPDWLGPQHF. V usage is TRBV2 and J usage is TRBJ1-5; D is undetermined. The germline gives CDR1 SNHLY, CDR2 FYNNEI. The V gene lost 6 bases and the J gene lost 9 bases, with 15 bases spanning the gap. The CDR3 totals 13 residues.

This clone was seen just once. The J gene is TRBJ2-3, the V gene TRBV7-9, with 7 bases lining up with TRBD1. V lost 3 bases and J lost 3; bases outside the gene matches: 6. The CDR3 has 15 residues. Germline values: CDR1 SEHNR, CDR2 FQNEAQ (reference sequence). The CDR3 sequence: CASSLQGERTDTQYF. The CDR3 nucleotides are TGTGCCAGCAGCTTGCAGGGGGAAAGGACAGATACGCAGTATTTT.

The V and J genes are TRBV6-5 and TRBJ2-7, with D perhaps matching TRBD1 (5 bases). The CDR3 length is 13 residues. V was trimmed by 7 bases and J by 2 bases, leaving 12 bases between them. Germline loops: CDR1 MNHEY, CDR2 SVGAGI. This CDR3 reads CASTPQGTYEQYF. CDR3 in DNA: TGTGCCAGCACGCCCCAGGGTACCTACGAGCAGTACTTC.

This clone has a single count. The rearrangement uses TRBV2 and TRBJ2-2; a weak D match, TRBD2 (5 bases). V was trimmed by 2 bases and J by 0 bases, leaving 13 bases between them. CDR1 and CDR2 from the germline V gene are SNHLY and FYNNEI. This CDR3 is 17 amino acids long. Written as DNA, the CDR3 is TGTGCCAGCAGTGAAAATGGGAGACACCCGAACACCGGGGAGCTGTTTTTT. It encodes CASSENGRHPNTGELFF.

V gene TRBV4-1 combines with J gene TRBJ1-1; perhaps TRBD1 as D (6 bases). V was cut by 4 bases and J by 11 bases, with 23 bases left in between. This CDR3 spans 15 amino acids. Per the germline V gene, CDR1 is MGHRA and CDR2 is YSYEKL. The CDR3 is CASSPQTEGGLMAFF. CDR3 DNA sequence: TGCGCCAGCAGCCCCCAAACCGAAGGGGGATTAATGGCTTTCTTT.

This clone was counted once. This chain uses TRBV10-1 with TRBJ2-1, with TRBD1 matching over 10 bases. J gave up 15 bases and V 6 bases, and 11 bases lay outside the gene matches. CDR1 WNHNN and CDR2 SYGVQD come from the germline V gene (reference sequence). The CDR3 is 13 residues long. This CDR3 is CASSKGTGEWRFF. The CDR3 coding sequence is TGCGCCAGCAGCAAAGGGACAGGGGAGTGGAGGTTCTTC.

The CDR3 protein is CASEGDYGYTF. The CDR3 bases are TGTGCCAGCGAGGGGGACTATGGCTACACCTTC. This sequence joins TRBV28 and TRBJ1-2; possibly TRBD1 for D (6 bases). With 8 bases removed from V and 3 bases from J, the gap between germline ends came to 7 bases. CDR1 is MDHEN, CDR2 SYDVKM, per germline. CDR3 length: 11 amino acids.

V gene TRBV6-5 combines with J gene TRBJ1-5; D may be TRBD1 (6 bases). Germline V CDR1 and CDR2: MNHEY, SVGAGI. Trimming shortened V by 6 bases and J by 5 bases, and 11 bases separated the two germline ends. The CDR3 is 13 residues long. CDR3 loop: CASRVQGDQPQHF. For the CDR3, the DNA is TGTGCCAGCAGAGTACAGGGAGATCAGCCCCAGCATTTT.